Listed below are T cell receptor beta chains from one sample, sequenced in a study of cytomegalovirus exposure and HLA in healthy donors. Profiling relied on immunoSEQ multiplex PCR, and the TCRdb table lists in-frame clones only, not all of them. The data contain under 200,000 clones, approximately 12% of them singletons. Specimen: PBMCs. Source of these receptors: a man aged 45 to 65 in good health and CMV-seropositive. Each CDR3 is given with its conserved first and last residue. A D gene is named only where the DNA matches it firmly. Clone size is shown for a subset of rows, as once, few, many or a class of expanded clone.

few	.	TRBV6-5	TRBJ2-3	TGTGCCAGCAGTTGGAATTCAGGAGATACGCAGTATTTT	CASSWNSGDTQYF
few	.	TRBV28	TRBJ2-5	TGTGCCAGCAGTTTGATGGACACCTGGGAGACCCAGTACTTC	CASSLMDTWETQYF
few	.	TRBV29-1	TRBJ1-2	TGCAGCGTTGAATGGGGACTAGAGGGTGGCTACACCTTC	CSVEWGLEGGYTF
few	.	TRBV5-6	TRBJ1-1	TGTGCCAGCAGCCAATTAACGGGGGGCGGCACTGAAGCTTTCTTT	CASSQLTGGGTEAFF
.	TRBD1	TRBV6-6	TRBJ2-1	TGTGCCAGCAGTTACCCGACAGGGAATGAGCAGTTCTTC	CASSYPTGNEQFF
.	TRBD2	TRBV4-1	TRBJ2-1	TGCGCCAGCAGCCCACCGAGCGGGGACCTCTACAATGAGCAGTTCTTC	CASSPPSGDLYNEQFF
.	TRBD2	TRBV7-8	TRBJ2-1	TGTGCCAGCAGCTTACCTAGCGGGGGGGGAAGAGAAGAGGAGCAGTTCTTC	CASSLPSGGGREEEQFF
.	.	TRBV18	TRBJ2-6	TGTGCCAGCTCACCACTCAGGGGCTCTGGGGCCAACGTCCTGACTTTC	CASSPLRGSGANVLTF
few	.	TRBV9	TRBJ1-4	TGTGCCAGCAGCGTAGGGGGGGAAAGTGAAAAACTGTTTTTT	CASSVGGESEKLFF
few	.	TRBV9	TRBJ1-5	TGTGCCAGCAGCGTAGGGGGGGGGATGGAGCCCCAGCATTTT	CASSVGGGMEPQHF
.	TRBD2	TRBV6-5	TRBJ2-3	TGTGCCAGCAGTTACTCCGCGGGGGGGCGTACAGATACGCAGTATTTT	CASSYSAGGRTDTQYF
few	.	TRBV5-1	TRBJ1-3	TGCGCCAGCAGGACACAACACTCTGGAAACACCATATATTTT	CASRTQHSGNTIYF
few	TRBD1	TRBV4-3	TRBJ1-1	TGCGCCAGCAGCCAAGATAAGGAGAGGGGGCCTGGGACTGAAGCTTTCTTT	CASSQDKERGPGTEAFF
few	.	TRBV28	TRBJ2-5	TGTGCCAGCAGGGCAACAGGGCGAGAGACCCAGTACTTC	CASRATGRETQYF
few	TRBD2	TRBV7-2	TRBJ2-7	TGTGCCAGCAGCTCGCAGTCCGGGACTAGCGGGGGGGCCTACGAGCAGTACTTC	CASSSQSGTSGGAYEQYF